A single sample is the source of the 8 T cell receptor beta chains below, sequenced in a study of T cell responses to AZD1222 COVID-19 vaccine. Some clones are missing from TCRdb's copy, which holds only in-frame ones; the method was immunoSEQ multiplex PCR. This table holds about 130,000 clones, 70% to 90% found once. The sequencing here drew on peripheral blood, taken on day 0 of AZD1222 vaccination. These receptor sequences come from an adult in good health.

J is TRBJ2-1 and V is TRBV30, with 7 bases identical to TRBD1. The length of the CDR3 is 15 residues. The germline CDR1 and CDR2 sequences are GTSNPN and SVGIG (reference sequence). Unmatched junction bases numbered 6, after V lost 4 bases and J lost 0 bases. The CDR3 loop is CAWKRTGSSYNEQFF. CDR3 nucleotide sequence: TGTGCCTGGAAAAGGACAGGAAGCTCCTACAATGAGCAGTTCTTC.

The chain has TRBV27 and TRBJ1-1; D may be TRBD1 (6 bases). With 3 bases removed from V and 2 bases from J, the gap between germline ends came to 10 bases. Germline CDR1 is MNHEY and CDR2 is SMNVEV (reference sequence). This CDR3 region has 14 residues. Here the CDR3 DNA reads TGTGCCAGCAGTTTTGGACAGTCAAACACTGAAGCTTTCTTT. Its translation: CASSFGQSNTEAFF.

The chain has TRBV7-2 and TRBJ2-3; TRBD1 matches at 8 bases. Germline loops: CDR1 SGHTA, CDR2 FQGNSA. There are 14 residues in the CDR3. The ends lost 7 bases at V and 0 bases at J; junction bases unmatched: 3. CDR3 nucleotides: TGTGCCAGCACTGGACAGGGTAGCACAGATACGCAGTATTTT. Translating it yields CASTGQGSTDTQYF.

The chain employs TRBV6-5 and TRBJ1-1; D is ambiguous. V lost 6 bases to trimming and J lost 1 base, with 12 bases between them. This CDR3 has 14 amino acids. Germline-derived CDR1 and CDR2 are MNHEY and SVGAGI. The CDR3 nucleotides read TGTGCCAGCAGCTTACCAAGAGGGAACACTGAAGCTTTCTTT. It translates to CASSLPRGNTEAFF.

The chain uses TRBV28 and TRBJ2-1, with 7 bases fitting TRBD2. Per the germline V gene, CDR1 is MDHEN and CDR2 is SYDVKM. V was clipped by 7 bases and J by 2 bases; unmatched bases: 11. This CDR3 region has 16 residues. The CDR3 DNA reads as TGTGCCAGCACCCCCCTGGCGGGAGAACCCTACAATGAGCAGTTCTTC. This codes for CASTPLAGEPYNEQFF.

This clone was seen a few times. The chain uses TRBV7-9 and TRBJ1-1; TRBD1 matches 7 bases. Trimming at V came to 2 bases and at J to 0 bases, leaving 9 bases not matched to a gene. In germline, CDR1 is SEHNR, CDR2 FQNEAQ (reference sequence). The CDR3 spans 17 residues. The CDR3 bases are TGTGCCAGCAGCTTAAGGGGACAGCGAAATTTGAACACTGAAGCTTTCTTT. Translating it yields CASSLRGQRNLNTEAFF. Based on the CDR3 plus reference TRBV7-9 and TRBJ1-1, the full variable domain is DTGVSQNPRHKITKRGQNVTFRCDPISEHNRLYWYRQTLGQGPEFLTYFQNEAQLEKSRLLSDRFSAERPKGSFSTLEIQRTEQGDSAMYLCASSLRGQRNLNTEAFFGQGTRLTVV.

This chain joins TRBV7-9 and TRBJ2-5; no definite D call. This CDR3 region has 14 residues. Germline V CDR1 and CDR2: SEHNR, FQNEAQ (reference sequence). V lost 1 base to trimming and J lost 5 bases, with 11 bases between them. The chain's CDR3 is CASSLDGVAETQYF. The CDR3 nucleotides read TGTGCCAGCAGCTTAGACGGAGTGGCGGAGACCCAGTACTTC.

This clone turned up a few times. The V gene is TRBV30, the J gene TRBJ2-1; 15 bases are shared with TRBD2. The CDR3 is 16 amino acids. The germline gives CDR1 GTSNPN, CDR2 SVGIG (reference sequence). Germline trimming cut 0 bases from V and 7 bases from J; bases unmatched to any gene: 4. The CDR3 protein is CAWSVRGLAGGNEQFF. DNA for the CDR3: TGTGCCTGGAGTGTCCGAGGACTAGCGGGGGGGAATGAGCAGTTCTTC.